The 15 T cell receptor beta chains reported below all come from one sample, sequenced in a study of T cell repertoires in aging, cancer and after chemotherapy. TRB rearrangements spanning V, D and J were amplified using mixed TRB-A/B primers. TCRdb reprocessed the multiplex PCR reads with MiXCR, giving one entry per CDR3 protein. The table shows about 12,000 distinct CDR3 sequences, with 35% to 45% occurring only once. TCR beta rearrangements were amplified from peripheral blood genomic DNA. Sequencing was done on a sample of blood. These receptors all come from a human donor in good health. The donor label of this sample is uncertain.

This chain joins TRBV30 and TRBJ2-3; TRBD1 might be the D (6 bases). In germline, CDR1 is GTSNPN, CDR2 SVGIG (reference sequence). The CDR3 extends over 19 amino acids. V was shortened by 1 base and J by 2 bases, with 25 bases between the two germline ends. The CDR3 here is CAWSGSETGSARITDTQYF. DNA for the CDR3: TGTGCCTGGAGTGGGAGTGAGACAGGTAGCGCTAGGATCACAGATACGCAGTATTTT.

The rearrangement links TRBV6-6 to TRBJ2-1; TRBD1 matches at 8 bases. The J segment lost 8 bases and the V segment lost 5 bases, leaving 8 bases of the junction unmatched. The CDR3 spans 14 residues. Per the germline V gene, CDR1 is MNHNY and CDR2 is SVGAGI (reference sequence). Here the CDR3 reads CASSHGQGYDEQFF. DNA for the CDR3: TGTGCCAGCAGTCACGGACAGGGATATGATGAGCAGTTCTTC.

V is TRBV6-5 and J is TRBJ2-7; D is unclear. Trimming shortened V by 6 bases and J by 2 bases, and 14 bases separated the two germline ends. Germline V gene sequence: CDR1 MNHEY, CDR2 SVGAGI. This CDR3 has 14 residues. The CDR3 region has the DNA TGTGCCAGCAGCCCCGAGGTAGCAGCCTACGAGCAGTACTTC. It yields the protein CASSPEVAAYEQYF.

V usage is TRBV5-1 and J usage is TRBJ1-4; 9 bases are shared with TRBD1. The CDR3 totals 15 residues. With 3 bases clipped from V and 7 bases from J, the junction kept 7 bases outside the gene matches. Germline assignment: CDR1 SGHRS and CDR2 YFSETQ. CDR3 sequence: CASSYLQGASEKLFF. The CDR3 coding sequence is TGCGCCAGCAGCTACCTACAGGGGGCGAGTGAAAAACTGTTTTTT.

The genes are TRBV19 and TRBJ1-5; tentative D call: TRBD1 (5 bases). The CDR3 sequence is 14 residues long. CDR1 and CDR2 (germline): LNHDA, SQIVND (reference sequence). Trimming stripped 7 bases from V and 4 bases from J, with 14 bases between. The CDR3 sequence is CASKWRGPNQPQHF. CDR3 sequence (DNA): TGTGCCAGTAAATGGCGGGGCCCAAATCAGCCCCAGCATTTT. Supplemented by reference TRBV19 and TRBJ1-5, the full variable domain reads DGGITQSPKYLFRKEGQNVTLSCEQNLNHDAMYWYRQDPGQGLRLIYYSQIVNDFQKGDIAEGYSVSREKKESFPLTVTSAQKNPTAFYLCASKWRGPNQPQHFGDGTRLSIL.

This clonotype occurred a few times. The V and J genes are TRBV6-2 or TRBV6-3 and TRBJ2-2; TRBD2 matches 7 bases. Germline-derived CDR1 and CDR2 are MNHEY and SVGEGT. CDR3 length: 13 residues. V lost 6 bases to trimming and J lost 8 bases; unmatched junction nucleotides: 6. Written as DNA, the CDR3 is TGTGCCAGCAGGCGGGGGAGTCTGGGGGAGCTGTTTTTT. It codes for CASRRGSLGELFF.

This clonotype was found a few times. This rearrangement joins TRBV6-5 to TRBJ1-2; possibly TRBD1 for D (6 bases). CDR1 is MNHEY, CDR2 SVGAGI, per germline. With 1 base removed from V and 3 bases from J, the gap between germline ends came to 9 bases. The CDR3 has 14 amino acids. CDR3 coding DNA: TGTGCCAGCAGTTACTATGAGGGGGACTATGGCTACACCTTC. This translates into CASSYYEGDYGYTF.

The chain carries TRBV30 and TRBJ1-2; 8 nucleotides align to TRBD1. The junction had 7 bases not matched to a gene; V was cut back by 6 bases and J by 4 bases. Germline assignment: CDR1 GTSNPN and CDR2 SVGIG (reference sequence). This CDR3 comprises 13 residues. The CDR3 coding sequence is TGTGCCTGCCCTAGGACAGGGAGCTATGGCTACACCTTC. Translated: CACPRTGSYGYTF.

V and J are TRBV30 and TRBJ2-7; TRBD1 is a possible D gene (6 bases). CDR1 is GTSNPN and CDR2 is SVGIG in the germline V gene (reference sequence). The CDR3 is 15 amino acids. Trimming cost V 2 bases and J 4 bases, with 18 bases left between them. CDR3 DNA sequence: TGTGCCTGGAGTCGCCGGGACACCCATTATTACGAGCAGTACTTC. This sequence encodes CAWSRRDTHYYEQYF.

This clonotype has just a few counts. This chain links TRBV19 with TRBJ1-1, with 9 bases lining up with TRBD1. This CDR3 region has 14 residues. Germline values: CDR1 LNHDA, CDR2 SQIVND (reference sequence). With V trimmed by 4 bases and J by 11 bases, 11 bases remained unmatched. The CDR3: CASSTGQGNTLAFF. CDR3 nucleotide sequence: TGTGCCAGTAGTACTGGACAGGGGAATACGTTGGCTTTCTTT. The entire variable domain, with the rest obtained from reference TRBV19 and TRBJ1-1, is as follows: DGGITQSPKYLFRKEGQNVTLSCEQNLNHDAMYWYRQDPGQGLRLIYYSQIVNDFQKGDIAEGYSVSREKKESFPLTVTSAQKNPTAFYLCASSTGQGNTLAFFGQGTRLTVV.

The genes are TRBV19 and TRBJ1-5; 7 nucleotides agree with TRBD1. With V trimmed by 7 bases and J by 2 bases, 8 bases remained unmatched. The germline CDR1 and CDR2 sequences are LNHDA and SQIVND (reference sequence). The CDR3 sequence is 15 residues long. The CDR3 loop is CASNPTGTGNQPQHF. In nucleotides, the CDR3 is TGTGCCAGTAACCCGACAGGGACTGGCAATCAGCCCCAGCATTTT.

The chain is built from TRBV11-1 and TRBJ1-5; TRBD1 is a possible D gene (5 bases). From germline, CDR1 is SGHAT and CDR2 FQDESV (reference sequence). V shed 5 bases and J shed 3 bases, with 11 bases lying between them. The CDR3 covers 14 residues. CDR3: CASSTDRNNQPQHF. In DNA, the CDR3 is TGTGCCAGCAGCACCGACAGAAACAATCAGCCCCAGCATTTT. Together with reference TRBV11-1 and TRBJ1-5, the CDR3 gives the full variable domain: EAEVAQSPRYKITEKSQAVAFWCDPISGHATLYWYRQILGQGPELLVQFQDESVVDDSQLPKDRFSAERLKGVDSTLKIQPAELGDSAMYLCASSTDRNNQPQHFGDGTRLSIL.

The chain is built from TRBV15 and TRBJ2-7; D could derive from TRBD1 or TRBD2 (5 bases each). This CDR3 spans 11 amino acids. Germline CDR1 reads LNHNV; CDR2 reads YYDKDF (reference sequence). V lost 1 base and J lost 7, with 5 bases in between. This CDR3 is CATSRGGEQYF. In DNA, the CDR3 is TGTGCCACCAGCAGAGGGGGGGAGCAGTACTTC.

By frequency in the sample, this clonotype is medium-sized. The CDR3 DNA is TGCAGCGTCGCCCCCCGACTAGCGGGAGGGGCAGAGCAGTTCTTC. The encoded protein is CSVAPRLAGGAEQFF. The rearrangement links TRBV29-1 to TRBJ2-1; 14 bases are a match to TRBD2. V dropped 6 bases and J dropped 10; count of bases not matched to a gene: 11. The CDR3 spans 15 residues. Germline lookup yields CDR1 SQVTM and CDR2 ANQGSEA.

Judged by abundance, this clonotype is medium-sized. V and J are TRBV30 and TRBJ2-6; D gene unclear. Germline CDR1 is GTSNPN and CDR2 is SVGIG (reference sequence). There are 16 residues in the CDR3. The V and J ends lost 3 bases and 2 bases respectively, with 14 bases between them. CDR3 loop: CAWSAMEITGANVLTF. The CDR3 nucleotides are TGTGCCTGGAGCGCTATGGAGATTACTGGGGCCAACGTCCTGACTTTC. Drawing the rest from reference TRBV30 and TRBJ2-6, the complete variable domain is SQTIHQWPATLVQPVGSPLSLECTVEGTSNPNLYWYRQAAGRGLQLLFYSVGIGQISSEVPQNLSASRPQDRQFILSSKKLLLSDSGFYLCAWSAMEITGANVLTFGAGSRLTVL.